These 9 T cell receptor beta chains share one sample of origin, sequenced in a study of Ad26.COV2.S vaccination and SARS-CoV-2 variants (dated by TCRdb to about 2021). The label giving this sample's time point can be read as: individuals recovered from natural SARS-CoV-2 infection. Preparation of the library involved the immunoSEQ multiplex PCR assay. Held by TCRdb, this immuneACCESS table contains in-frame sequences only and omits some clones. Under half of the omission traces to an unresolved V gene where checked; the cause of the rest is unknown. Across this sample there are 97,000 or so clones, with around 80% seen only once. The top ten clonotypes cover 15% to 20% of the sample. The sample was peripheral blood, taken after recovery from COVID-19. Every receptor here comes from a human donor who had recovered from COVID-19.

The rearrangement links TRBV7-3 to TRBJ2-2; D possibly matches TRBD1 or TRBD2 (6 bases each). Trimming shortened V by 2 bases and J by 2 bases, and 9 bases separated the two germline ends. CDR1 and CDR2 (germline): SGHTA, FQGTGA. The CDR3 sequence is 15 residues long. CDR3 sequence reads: CASSLGGRNTGELFF. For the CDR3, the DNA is TGTGCCAGCAGCTTAGGGGGGCGCAACACCGGGGAGCTGTTTTTT.

This CDR3 reads CASSEQFANTGELFF. The CDR3, as DNA: TGTGCCAGCAGTGAGCAGTTCGCGAACACCGGGGAGCTGTTTTTT. This rearrangement joins TRBV6-1 to TRBJ2-2, with unresolved D. Trimming removed 3 bases from V and 0 bases from J, with 8 bases in between. From germline, CDR1 is MNHNS and CDR2 SASEGT. The CDR3 length is 15 residues.

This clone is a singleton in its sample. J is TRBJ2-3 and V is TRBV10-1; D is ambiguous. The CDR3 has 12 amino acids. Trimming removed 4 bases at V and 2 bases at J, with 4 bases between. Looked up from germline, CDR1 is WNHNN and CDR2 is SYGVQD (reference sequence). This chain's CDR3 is CASSAVTDTQYF. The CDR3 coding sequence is TGCGCCAGCAGTGCAGTCACAGATACGCAGTATTTT.

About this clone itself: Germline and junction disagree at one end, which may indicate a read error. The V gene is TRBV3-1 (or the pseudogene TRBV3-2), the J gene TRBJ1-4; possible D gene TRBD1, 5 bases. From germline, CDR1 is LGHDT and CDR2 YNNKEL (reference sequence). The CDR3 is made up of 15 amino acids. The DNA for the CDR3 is TGTGCCAGCAGTCAAGTAAGGGGTACTAATGAAAAACTGTTTTTT. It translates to CASSQVRGTNEKLFF.

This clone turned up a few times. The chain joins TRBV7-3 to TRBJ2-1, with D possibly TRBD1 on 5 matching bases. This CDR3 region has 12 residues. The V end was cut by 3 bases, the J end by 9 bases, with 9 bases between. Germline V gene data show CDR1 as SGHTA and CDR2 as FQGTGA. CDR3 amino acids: CASSFGTGEQFF. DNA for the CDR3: TGTGCCAGCAGCTTCGGCACAGGTGAGCAGTTCTTC.

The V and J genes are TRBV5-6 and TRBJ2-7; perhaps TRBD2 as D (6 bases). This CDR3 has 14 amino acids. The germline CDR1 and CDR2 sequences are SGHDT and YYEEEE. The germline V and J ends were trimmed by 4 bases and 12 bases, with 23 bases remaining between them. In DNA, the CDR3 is TGTGCCAGCAGCCCCCGCCGCGGGACGGGTAACCCGTACTTC. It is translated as CASSPRRGTGNPYF. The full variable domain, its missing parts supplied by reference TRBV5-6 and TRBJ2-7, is DAGVTQSPTHLIKTRGQQVTLRCSPKSGHDTVSWYQQALGQGPQFIFQYYEEEERQRGNFPDRFSGHQFPNYSSELNVNALLLGDSALYLCASSPRRGTGNPYFGPGTRLTVT.

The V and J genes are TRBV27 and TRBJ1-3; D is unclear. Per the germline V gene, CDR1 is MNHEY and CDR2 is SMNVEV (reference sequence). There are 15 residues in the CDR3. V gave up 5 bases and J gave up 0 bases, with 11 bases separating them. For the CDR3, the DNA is TGTGCCAGCAGTCCCAACCCGAGCTCTGGAAACACCATATATTTT. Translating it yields CASSPNPSSGNTIYF.

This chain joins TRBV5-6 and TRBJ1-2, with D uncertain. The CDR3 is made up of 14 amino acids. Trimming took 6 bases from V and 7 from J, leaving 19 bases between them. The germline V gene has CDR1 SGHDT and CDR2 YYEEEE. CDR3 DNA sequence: TGTGCCAGCATCGAACGTCGGGAACTGCGTGGCTACACCTTC. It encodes CASIERRELRGYTF.

The CDR3 DNA reads TGCGCCAGCAGCCAAGCTCTAGTTAACACTGAAGCTTTCTTT. Its translation: CASSQALVNTEAFF. The V and J genes are TRBV4-3 and TRBJ1-1; no definite D call. V was trimmed by 1 base and J by 2 bases, leaving 8 bases between them. CDR1 LGHNA and CDR2 YSLEER come from the germline V gene. This CDR3 is built from 14 residues.